The table lists the clone carrying this T cell receptor (beta chain) with a few counts. This sample was taken from a study of blood T cell repertoires in COVID-19. Study at large: Samples taken during acute and convalescent COVID-19 were collected in the United States, Italy and Spain. PBMCs, B-cell-depleted T cells, or T cells provided the cDNA or gDNA that made up the material.

V shed 6 bases, J shed 0 bases, and the junction held 7 bases outside the gene matches. Germline loops: CDR1 SGHAT, CDR2 FQNNGV. The CDR3 extends over 16 amino acids. Per the authors' pipeline: How many nucleated cells were present was estimated from reference gene primer amplification. Measured with immunoSEQ multiplex PCR; TCRdb has only the in-frame clones, and not every one. V and J calls and clone size follow that table, whereas D and trimming were derived from the DNA. The sample holds over 85,000 clones, over 75% seen once. The sequence was collected from a man aged 60-69 years with acute or convalescent COVID-19. The chain is built from TRBV11-2 and TRBJ1-2, with TRBD1 identical over 10 bases. The sample comprised peripheral blood. CDR3 in amino acids: CASSPGQGDSNYGYTF. In nucleotides, the CDR3 is TGTGCCAGCAGTCCCGGACAGGGGGATTCTAACTATGGCTACACCTTC.